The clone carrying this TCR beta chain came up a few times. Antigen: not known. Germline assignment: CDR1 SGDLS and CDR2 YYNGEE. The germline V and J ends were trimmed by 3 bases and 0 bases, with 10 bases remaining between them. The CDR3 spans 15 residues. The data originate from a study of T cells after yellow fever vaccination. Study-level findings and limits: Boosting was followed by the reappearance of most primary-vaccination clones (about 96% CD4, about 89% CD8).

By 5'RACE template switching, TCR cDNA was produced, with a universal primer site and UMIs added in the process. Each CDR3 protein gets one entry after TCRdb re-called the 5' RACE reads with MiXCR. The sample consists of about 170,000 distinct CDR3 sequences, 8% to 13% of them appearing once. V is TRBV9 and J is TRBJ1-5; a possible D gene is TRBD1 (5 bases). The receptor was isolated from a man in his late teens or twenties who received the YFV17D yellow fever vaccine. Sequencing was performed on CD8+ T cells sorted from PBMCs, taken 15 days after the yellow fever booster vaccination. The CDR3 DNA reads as TGTGCCAGCAGCGATCCAGGGTATAGCAATCAGCCCCAGCATTTT. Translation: CASSDPGYSNQPQHF. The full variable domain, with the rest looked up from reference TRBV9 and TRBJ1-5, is DSGVTQTPKHLITATGQRVTLRCSPRSGDLSVYWYQQSLDQGLQFLIQYYNGEERAKGNILERFSAQQFPDLHSELNLSSLELGDSALYFCASSDPGYSNQPQHFGDGTRLSIL.